The clone carrying this T cell receptor beta chain was found many times. The antigen is unknown. CD45RO/CCR7/CD25/CD127/CD95/CD27 separated CD4+ naive, central memory, regulatory and stem cell-like memory cells by sorting. The data derive from a study of beta chain features in type 1 diabetes. General study points: PCR might pick shorter templates more often, in the same way for patients and controls. Patients with type 1 diabetes carried fewer insertions and had more deletions at their VDJ junctions. Moderate but significant shortening of TCRB CDR3s was recorded in all four CD4+ subsets from Type 1 diabetes patients.

Every bit of the isolated RNA underwent reverse transcription, so sequencing read expressed TCRB transcripts. Using immunoSEQ multiplex PCR, the repertoire was profiled, and TCRdb retains in-frame clones only, with some absent. The top ten hold over 0.6% of the sample, which has under 150,000 clones, roughly 10% seen once. This CDR3 spans 15 amino acids. Germline V gene lookup returns CDR1 SGDLS and CDR2 YYNGEE. V lost 2 bases, J lost 7 bases, and 16 bases lay in between. This clonotype was obtained from a man under 40 with type 1 diabetes. The chain uses TRBV9 and TRBJ2-1; a possible D gene is TRBD1 (7 bases). The sequenced sample consisted of central memory CD4+ T cells from blood. CDR3: CASSVQGGSRNEQFF. The DNA of the CDR3 is TGTGCCAGCAGCGTCCAGGGGGGATCTCGAAATGAGCAGTTCTTC.